Each of the 26 T cell receptor beta chains below was sequenced from the same sample in a study of blood T cell repertoires in COVID-19. Libraries were prepared by immunoSEQ multiplex PCR; TCRdb keeps only in-frame clonotypes and omits some of them. The table shows about 140,000 clones, with around four fifths occurring only once. What was sequenced was PBMCs or T cells enriched from blood (not recorded which). Receptor source: a woman aged 40-49 years who had recovered from COVID-19.

The V gene is TRBV19, the J gene TRBJ2-3; 7 bases match TRBD2. CDR3 length: 14 residues. V was clipped by 9 bases and J by 4 bases; unmatched bases: 10. Germline CDR1 is LNHDA and CDR2 is SQIVND (reference sequence). CDR3 residues: CASSLRLAPDTQYF. CDR3 bases: TGTGCCAGCTCCCTGAGACTAGCCCCAGATACGCAGTATTTT.

This chain uses TRBV29-1 with TRBJ1-3, with unresolved D. V was shortened by 7 bases and J by 7 bases, with 17 bases between the two germline ends. The germline gives CDR1 SQVTM, CDR2 ANQGSEA. The CDR3 consists of 13 residues. The CDR3 DNA reads TGCAGCGGGGCTAGTCGAGGAGGGAACACCATATATTTT. Its translation: CSGASRGGNTIYF.

Concerning this clone itself: Other DNA sequences in the sample encode the same CDR3. This rearrangement joins TRBV6-2 or TRBV6-3 to TRBJ2-5; D is unresolved. The CDR3 consists of 11 residues. Trimming removed 6 bases from V and 5 bases from J, with 7 bases in between. Germline CDR1 MNHEY, CDR2 SVGEGT. DNA of the CDR3: TGTGCCAGCAGCCCCAGGGAGACCCAGTACTTC. Translating gives CASSPRETQYF.

The chain carries TRBV3-1 (or the pseudogene TRBV3-2) and TRBJ2-5; 8 bases fit TRBD1. CDR1 and CDR2 (germline): LGHDT, YNNKEL (reference sequence). CDR3 length: 15 amino acids. Losses at the gene ends were 4 bases for V and 2 bases for J; bases not matched to a gene: 6. The CDR3: CASSPWDRPQETQYF. CDR3 DNA: TGTGCCAGCAGCCCCTGGGACAGGCCACAAGAGACCCAGTACTTC.

V and J are TRBV7-9 and TRBJ1-1; D is uncertain. The V gene lost 2 bases and the J gene lost 3 bases, with 13 bases spanning the gap. Germline V gene sequence: CDR1 SEHNR, CDR2 FQNEAQ (reference sequence). The CDR3 extends over 15 amino acids. The CDR3 coding sequence is TGTGCCAGCAGCTTATCCGGTAGGGAGGACACTGAAGCTTTCTTT. This translates into CASSLSGREDTEAFF.

The V gene is TRBV19, the J gene TRBJ1-1, with 11 nucleotides matching TRBD1. The trim removed 3 bases at V and 5 bases at J, leaving 8 bases unmatched. The germline gives CDR1 LNHDA, CDR2 SQIVND (reference sequence). This CDR3 comprises 16 residues. CDR3 amino acids: CASSIWDRGSETEAFF. CDR3 nucleotide sequence: TGTGCCAGTAGTATCTGGGACAGGGGGTCGGAAACTGAAGCTTTCTTT. The full variable domain, with the rest looked up from reference TRBV19 and TRBJ1-1, is DGGITQSPKYLFRKEGQNVTLSCEQNLNHDAMYWYRQDPGQGLRLIYYSQIVNDFQKGDIAEGYSVSREKKESFPLTVTSAQKNPTAFYLCASSIWDRGSETEAFFGQGTRLTVV.

The CDR3 protein is CASSLEAGAEQPQHF. For the CDR3, the DNA is TGTGCCAGCAGCTTAGAGGCAGGGGCCGAGCAGCCCCAGCATTTT. The V and J genes are TRBV7-8 and TRBJ1-5; maybe TRBD1 (6 bases). V lost 1 base and J 7 bases, leaving 14 bases between the germline ends. CDR1 is SGHVS, CDR2 FQNEAQ, per germline. CDR3 length equals 15 residues.

The CDR3 reads CASSIGTNEKLFF. CDR3 DNA: TGTGCCAGCAGCATCGGGACTAATGAAAAACTGTTTTTT. The rearrangement links TRBV5-6 to TRBJ1-4; D is unclear. V shed 4 bases and J shed 2 bases, with 6 bases lying between them. This CDR3 is 13 amino acids long. CDR1 and CDR2 from the germline V gene are SGHDT and YYEEEE.

This clone was seen only a few times. This chain joins TRBV28 and TRBJ2-7; 8 bases agree with TRBD2. The CDR3 is 17 residues long. The V gene end was trimmed by 7 bases and the J gene end by 3 bases; junction bases not matched to a gene: 17. Germline CDR1 MDHEN, CDR2 SYDVKM. DNA for the CDR3: TGTGCCAGCAAAGCGGGAGTTCGGGAAAGTTGGCACTACGAGCAGTACTTC. The encoded protein is CASKAGVRESWHYEQYF.

This clone was counted between two and nine times. V usage is TRBV9 and J usage is TRBJ2-7, with 7 positions matching TRBD2. The CDR3 extends over 14 amino acids. After removal of 7 bases from V and 4 bases from J, the junction contained 11 bases not matched to a gene. CDR1 is SGDLS, CDR2 YYNGEE, per germline. The CDR3 protein is CASEAGLPPYEQYF. Here the CDR3 DNA reads TGTGCCAGCGAAGCGGGACTTCCCCCTTACGAGCAGTACTTC.

V is TRBV7-3 and J is TRBJ2-1; 7 bases agree with TRBD1. The CDR3 runs to 15 residues. J gave up 7 bases and V 1 base, and 7 bases lay outside the gene matches. Germline CDR1 reads SGHTA; CDR2 reads FQGTGA. The CDR3 nucleotides are TGTGCCAGCAGCTTAAGTTATACAGGGGTGAATGAGCAGTTCTTC. Protein product: CASSLSYTGVNEQFF.

This chain uses TRBV18 with TRBJ1-6; D gene unclear. The V and J ends lost 6 bases and 4 bases respectively, with 13 bases between them. Germline assignment: CDR1 KGHSH and CDR2 LQKENI. CDR3 size: 15 residues. The CDR3 nucleotides read TGTGCCAGCTCCCCCTTGGCCCAGTATAATTCACCCCTCCACTTT. Its translation: CASSPLAQYNSPLHF.

J is TRBJ1-5 and V is TRBV2; tentative D call: TRBD1 (5 bases). Trimming cost V 3 bases and J 3 bases, with 12 bases left between them. Per the germline V gene, CDR1 is SNHLY and CDR2 is FYNNEI. The CDR3 is 15 amino acids. The CDR3 nucleotides are TGTGCCAGCAGTGACTTGACAGAATTCAATCAGCCCCAGCATTTT. It is translated as CASSDLTEFNQPQHF.

The CDR3 DNA is TGTGCCAGCAGTGAGGGACTAGCGGGGGGAAGCACAGATACGCAGTATTTT. Translation: CASSEGLAGGSTDTQYF. V gene TRBV2 combines with J gene TRBJ2-3; 15 bases are a match to TRBD2. Germline CDR1 is SNHLY and CDR2 is FYNNEI. J lost 0 bases, V lost 3 bases, and 1 base had no gene match. This CDR3 has 17 residues.

This chain joins TRBV29-1 and TRBJ2-2; the match to TRBD2 covers 9 bases. This CDR3 comprises 16 residues. Germline V gene data show CDR1 as SQVTM and CDR2 as ANQGSEA. The V gene end was trimmed by 4 bases and the J gene end by 6 bases; junction bases not matched to a gene: 12. The CDR3 coding sequence is TGCAGCGTTGTCGGGGGTGCGGGAGGGCCCGCCGGGGAGCTGTTTTTT. It encodes CSVVGGAGGPAGELFF.

The CDR3 spells CASSRTSGLPSEQYF. The CDR3 DNA follows: TGTGCCAGCAGCCGGACTAGCGGACTCCCTTCGGAGCAGTACTTC. V usage is TRBV11-1 and J usage is TRBJ2-7; 10 bases match TRBD2. The length of the CDR3 is 15 residues. V lost 5 bases and J lost 7; bases outside the gene matches: 11. CDR1 is SGHAT and CDR2 is FQDESV in the germline V gene (reference sequence).

The chain uses TRBV29-1 and TRBJ2-1; TRBD1 matches at 7 bases. The germline gives CDR1 SQVTM, CDR2 ANQGSEA. The CDR3 is 12 residues long. V was pared by 8 bases and J by 3 bases, with 4 bases of the junction left unmatched. The CDR3 sequence is CSSGTDYNEQFF. The DNA for the CDR3 is TGCAGCTCCGGGACAGACTACAATGAGCAGTTCTTC.

V usage is TRBV15 and J usage is TRBJ2-7; 7 positions match TRBD2. The CDR3 is 12 residues long. Unmatched junction bases numbered 11, after V lost 11 bases and J lost 7 bases. The germline V gene encodes CDR1 LNHNV and CDR2 YYDKDF (reference sequence). For the CDR3, the DNA is TGTGCCTCAGGGAGGCAAGCGGGGGAGCAGTACTTC. It is translated as CASGRQAGEQYF.

J is TRBJ2-3 and V is TRBV14; 8 bases align to TRBD1. The length of the CDR3 is 14 residues. V dropped 4 bases and J dropped 3; count of bases not matched to a gene: 3. The germline CDR1 and CDR2 sequences are SGHDN and FVKESK. CDR3 loop: CASSPTGGTDTQYF. The CDR3 DNA reads as TGTGCCAGCAGCCCAACAGGGGGAACAGATACGCAGTATTTT.

This chain joins TRBV19 and TRBJ2-6; 10 bases align to TRBD1. The CDR3 is 13 amino acids. J was trimmed by 14 bases and V by 4 bases; bases with no gene match: 5. Germline assignment: CDR1 LNHDA and CDR2 SQIVND (reference sequence). The CDR3 spells CASSSDRGRLLTF. CDR3 DNA: TGTGCCAGTAGTAGCGACAGGGGGCGACTCCTGACTTTC.

CDR3 amino acids: CASSYADSTAFF. CDR3 bases: TGTGCCAGCAGTTACGCGGACTCAACTGCTTTCTTT. This chain connects TRBV6-5 to TRBJ1-1; D ambiguous. Germline CDR1 is MNHEY and CDR2 is SVGAGI. V gave up 2 bases and J gave up 11 bases, with 12 bases separating them. This CDR3 spans 12 amino acids.

The chain carries TRBV7-9 and TRBJ2-1, with TRBD2 matching over 7 bases. V lost 2 bases, J lost 7 bases, and 11 bases stayed unmatched. Germline lookup yields CDR1 SEHNR and CDR2 FQNEAQ (reference sequence). There are 16 residues in the CDR3. The chain's CDR3 is CASSLRRGRAGNEQFF. CDR3 in DNA: TGTGCCAGCAGCTTACGGCGAGGGAGGGCCGGGAATGAGCAGTTCTTC.

This clone was seen just once. The chain couples TRBV5-1 to TRBJ2-5; D may be TRBD1 (5 bases). V was clipped by 7 bases and J by 4 bases, with 14 bases between them. This CDR3 spans 13 amino acids. Germline CDR1 and CDR2: SGHRS and YFSETQ. As DNA, the CDR3 is TGCGCCAGCGGCAGACAGTCTGGAGAGACCCAGTACTTC. As protein: CASGRQSGETQYF.

V gene TRBV5-1 combines with J gene TRBJ2-5; TRBD2 is a possible D gene (5 bases). The germline gives CDR1 SGHRS, CDR2 YFSETQ. Trimming removed 0 bases at V and 5 bases at J, with 14 bases between. The CDR3 runs to 15 residues. This chain's CDR3 is CASSLASAGRETQYF. DNA of the CDR3: TGCGCCAGCAGCTTGGCCTCGGCGGGCCGGGAGACCCAGTACTTC.

The rearrangement links TRBV29-1 to TRBJ1-2; 7 bases are a match to TRBD1. The ends lost 7 bases at V and 2 bases at J; junction bases unmatched: 4. Per germline, CDR1 SQVTM and CDR2 ANQGSEA. The CDR3 contains 12 residues. The CDR3: CSAEDRNYGYTF. In DNA, the CDR3 is TGCAGCGCCGAGGACAGGAACTATGGCTACACCTTC.

Only one count was recorded for this clone. V gene TRBV5-8 combines with J gene TRBJ1-2, with 7 bases lining up with TRBD1. The CDR3 is 15 amino acids. V was clipped by 5 bases and J by 5 bases; unmatched bases: 12. The germline gives CDR1 SGHTS, CDR2 YDEGEE. This CDR3 is CASRGRGQDDYGYTF. DNA of the CDR3: TGTGCCAGCAGGGGTCGTGGACAGGACGATTATGGCTACACCTTC.